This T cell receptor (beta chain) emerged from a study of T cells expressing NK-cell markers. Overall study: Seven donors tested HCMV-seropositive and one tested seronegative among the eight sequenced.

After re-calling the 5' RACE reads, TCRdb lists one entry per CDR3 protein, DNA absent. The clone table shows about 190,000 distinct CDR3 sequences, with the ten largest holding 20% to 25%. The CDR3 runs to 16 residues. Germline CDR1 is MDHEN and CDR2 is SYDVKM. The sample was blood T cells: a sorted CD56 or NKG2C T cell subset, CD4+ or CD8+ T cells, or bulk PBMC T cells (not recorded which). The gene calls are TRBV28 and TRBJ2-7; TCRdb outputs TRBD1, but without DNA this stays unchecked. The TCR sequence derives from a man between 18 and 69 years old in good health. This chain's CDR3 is CASSSPGTGPAYEQYF. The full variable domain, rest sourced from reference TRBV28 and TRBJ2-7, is DVKVTQSSRYLVKRTGEKVFLECVQDMDHENMFWYRQDPGLGLRLIYFSYDVKMKEKGDIPEGYSVSREKKERFSLILESASTNQTSMYLCASSSPGTGPAYEQYFGPGTRLTVT.